This T cell receptor beta chain appears in the sequencing data of a study of molecular identifiers for immune sequencing clone quantification. This clonotype was observed many times. The ends were cut back, 5 bases at V and 10 bases at J, with 27 bases in the middle. Germline CDR1 and CDR2: SEHNR and FQNEAQ (reference sequence). The CDR3 runs to 18 residues. TCRdb recomputed calls from the PCR reads with MiXCR, one row per CDR3 protein. The data contain roughly 97,000 distinct CDR3 sequences, about 24% of them singletons. The sequenced sample consisted of naive CD8+ T cells from blood, with Jurkat cell RNA spiked in. This sample's subset: FACS-sorted CD8+CD4-CCR7+CD45RA+ naive T cells. The genes are TRBV7-9 and TRBJ1-6; D not resolved. The origin of this receptor is a human donor in good health. Some libraries in this study had Jurkat cell RNA spiked in. This chain's CDR3 is CASSPPAVLELAGSPLHF. CDR3 DNA sequence: TGTGCCAGCAGCCCACCGGCGGTACTTGAATTGGCGGGCTCACCCCTCCACTTT.